What follows are 30 T cell receptor beta chains derived from one specimen sequenced in a study of T cell responses to AZD1222 COVID-19 vaccine. Libraries were prepared by immunoSEQ multiplex PCR; TCRdb keeps only in-frame clonotypes and omits some of them. The sample lists 90,000 to 150,000 clones, 87% occurring once. Source: peripheral blood, taken on day 0 of AZD1222 vaccination. Receptors originate from an adult in good health.

V gene TRBV6-5 combines with J gene TRBJ2-5; no firm D call. Germline V lookup: CDR1 MNHEY, CDR2 SVGAGI. This CDR3 has 14 residues. Trimming pared 9 bases from V and 1 base from J, leaving 15 bases between. CDR3 residues: CARASKGFQETQYF. The CDR3 nucleotides are TGTGCCAGGGCGAGTAAAGGGTTCCAAGAGACCCAGTACTTC.

The CDR3 DNA sequence: TGCAGTGCTAGTGGACTAGCTTGGAATGAGCAGTTCTTC. Its translation is CSASGLAWNEQFF. The gene calls are TRBV20-1 and TRBJ2-1; 8 nucleotides line up with TRBD2. This CDR3 is 13 amino acids long. Trimming removed 3 bases from V and 7 bases from J; junction bases left unmatched: 5. CDR1 and CDR2 (germline): DFQATT, SNEGSKA (reference sequence).

This clone came up once. The chain carries TRBV27 and TRBJ1-4, with D possibly TRBD1 on 5 matching bases. This CDR3 has 15 residues. V lost 2 bases and J 1 base, leaving 8 bases between the germline ends. CDR1 and CDR2 from the germline V gene are MNHEY and SMNVEV (reference sequence). The CDR3 region is CASSLRDGTNEKLFF. DNA of the CDR3: TGTGCCAGCAGTTTACGGGACGGAACTAATGAAAAACTGTTTTTT.

This clone was counted between two and nine times. The chain uses TRBV18 and TRBJ1-2, with D maybe TRBD1 (6 bases). Trimming pared 3 bases from V and 5 bases from J, leaving 16 bases between. CDR3 length: 15 residues. The germline CDR1 and CDR2 sequences are KGHSH and LQKENI. CDR3 DNA sequence: TGTGCCAGCTCACCCCCCTCGAGGGGGATATATGGCTACACCTTC. Amino acid sequence: CASSPPSRGIYGYTF.

The rearrangement joins TRBV4-1 to TRBJ2-5; maybe TRBD1 (6 bases). Trimming shortened V by 0 bases and J by 5 bases, and 10 bases separated the two germline ends. From germline, CDR1 is MGHRA and CDR2 YSYEKL. The CDR3 has 14 amino acids. The DNA for the CDR3 is TGCGCCAGCAGCCAAGAGAGGGGGTTTGAGACCCAGTACTTC. Its protein is CASSQERGFETQYF.

This chain uses TRBV24-1 with TRBJ2-3, with D maybe TRBD2 (5 bases). The CDR3 has 15 residues. Germline CDR1 and CDR2: KGHDR and SFDVKD. V lost 2 bases, J lost 5 bases, and 13 bases lay in between. The CDR3: CATSDSPPRGDTQYF. The CDR3 DNA reads as TGTGCCACCAGTGATTCCCCTCCACGGGGAGATACGCAGTATTTT.

This chain joins TRBV19 and TRBJ2-2; 10 nucleotides align to TRBD2. Germline V gene sequence: CDR1 LNHDA, CDR2 SQIVND (reference sequence). There are 15 residues in the CDR3. The V gene end was trimmed by 5 bases and the J gene end by 1 base; junction bases not matched to a gene: 1. For the CDR3, the DNA is TGTGCCAGTAGTCGACTAGCGGGGAACACCGGGGAGCTGTTTTTT. Its translation is CASSRLAGNTGELFF.

V and J are TRBV28 and TRBJ1-1; the D gene is possibly TRBD1 (5 bases). This CDR3 is 12 amino acids long. Germline assignment: CDR1 MDHEN and CDR2 SYDVKM. V lost 2 bases and J lost 7, with 8 bases in between. CDR3 region: CASSLDRLEAFF. CDR3 bases: TGTGCCAGCAGTTTAGACAGACTTGAAGCTTTCTTT.

The CDR3 sequence: CASSLDYRTEAGLRNTEAFF. CDR3 nucleotides: TGCGCCAGCAGCTTGGATTACCGGACTGAGGCGGGTCTTCGGAACACTGAAGCTTTCTTT. The rearrangement joins TRBV5-1 to TRBJ1-1; D is unclear. The CDR3 consists of 20 residues. V lost 0 bases to trimming and J lost 1 base, with 25 bases between them. CDR1 and CDR2 from the germline V gene are SGHRS and YFSETQ. Combining the CDR3 with reference TRBV5-1 and TRBJ1-1 gives the whole variable domain KAGVTQTPRYLIKTRGQQVTLSCSPISGHRSVSWYQQTPGQGLQFLFEYFSETQRNKGNFPGRFSGRQFSNSRSEMNVSTLELGDSALYLCASSLDYRTEAGLRNTEAFFGQGTRLTVV.

The genes are TRBV19 and TRBJ1-2; 9 positions match TRBD1. From germline, CDR1 is LNHDA and CDR2 SQIVND (reference sequence). J lost 2 bases, V lost 10 bases, and 11 bases had no gene match. CDR3 length: 15 residues. CDR3 coding DNA: TGTGCCATTTCGCTTTCCGGGACAGGGAACTATGGCTACACCTTC. Translation gives CAISLSGTGNYGYTF.

The rearrangement joins TRBV4-1 to TRBJ1-3, with D perhaps matching TRBD1 (5 bases). Germline V gene sequence: CDR1 MGHRA, CDR2 YSYEKL. The germline V and J ends were trimmed by 1 base and 0 bases, with 10 bases remaining between them. This CDR3 region has 16 residues. CDR3 protein: CASSQGGLISGNTIYF. DNA of the CDR3: TGCGCCAGCAGCCAAGGGGGACTGATCTCTGGAAACACCATATATTTT.

The CDR3 DNA is TGTGCCAGCAGTGAGCCCGGTTGGTACGAGCAGTACTTC. Translating it yields CASSEPGWYEQYF. V gene TRBV6-1 combines with J gene TRBJ2-7, with D unclear. Trimming pared 3 bases from V and 4 bases from J, leaving 10 bases between. CDR3 size: 13 residues. Per the germline V gene, CDR1 is MNHNS and CDR2 is SASEGT.

The CDR3 loop is CASSQGAGYGYTF. The CDR3 nucleotides read TGTGCCAGCAGCCAGGGGGCGGGGTATGGCTACACCTTC. V and J are TRBV3-1 (or the pseudogene TRBV3-2) and TRBJ1-2, with D perhaps matching TRBD1 (6 bases). With 3 bases removed from V and 5 bases from J, the gap between germline ends came to 10 bases. In germline, CDR1 is LGHDT, CDR2 YNNKEL (reference sequence). The CDR3 length is 13 residues.

The chain carries TRBV5-6 and TRBJ1-2; no definite D call. Trimming took off 0 bases at V and 8 bases at J, with 8 bases between the two ends. The CDR3 spans 12 residues. Per the germline V gene, CDR1 is SGHDT and CDR2 is YYEEEE. In nucleotides, the CDR3 is TGTGCCAGCAGCTTGGTCGGATGGGGCTACACCTTC. The encoded protein is CASSLVGWGYTF. Full variable domain (rest looked up from reference TRBV5-6 and TRBJ1-2): DAGVTQSPTHLIKTRGQQVTLRCSPKSGHDTVSWYQQALGQGPQFIFQYYEEEERQRGNFPDRFSGHQFPNYSSELNVNALLLGDSALYLCASSLVGWGYTFGSGTRLTVV.

This clone was counted between two and nine times. The rearrangement joins TRBV25-1 to TRBJ1-1; 9 bases are shared with TRBD1. Trimming took 4 bases from V and 10 from J; bases not matched to a gene: 10. The CDR3 extends over 14 amino acids. CDR1 MGHDK and CDR2 SYGVNS come from the germline V gene. CDR3 bases: TGTGCCAGCAGTGGGGTGAGGGACAGGGTAGGAGCTTTCTTT. This gives the protein CASSGVRDRVGAFF.

This clone appeared once. V and J are TRBV7-9 and TRBJ1-2; D remains unclear. The CDR3 runs to 13 residues. Germline V gene lookup returns CDR1 SEHNR and CDR2 FQNEAQ (reference sequence). V was cut by 1 base and J by 8 bases, with 11 bases left in between. The CDR3 region has the DNA TGTGCCAGCAGCTTAGTCGGAGGGAGAGGCTACACCTTC. Translated: CASSLVGGRGYTF.

The J gene is TRBJ1-6, the V gene TRBV5-1, with D perhaps matching TRBD1 (6 bases). Germline V gene data show CDR1 as SGHRS and CDR2 as YFSETQ. This CDR3 contains 18 residues. The ends were cut back, 0 bases at V and 8 bases at J, with 21 bases in the middle. The CDR3, as DNA: TGCGCCAGCAGCTTGGCCATTCCAAATCAGGGGCGGGATTCACCCCTCCACTTT. The encoded protein is CASSLAIPNQGRDSPLHF.

Points on this clone: A junction boundary mismatches the germline segment, possibly from a read error. V and J are TRBV6-2 or TRBV6-3 and TRBJ1-1, with unresolved D. The CDR3 covers 14 residues. Germline CDR1 is MNHEY and CDR2 is SVGEGT. CDR3 amino acids: CASSYFLAGTEAFF. CDR3 nucleotide sequence: TGTGCCAGCAGCTACTTCCTCGCGGGCACTGAAGCTTTCTTT.

This chain joins TRBV9 and TRBJ2-1, with 12 bases that match TRBD2. With 0 bases clipped from V and 5 bases from J, the junction kept 6 bases outside the gene matches. Germline CDR1 and CDR2: SGDLS and YYNGEE. The CDR3 covers 17 residues. CDR3 nucleotides: TGTGCCAGCAGCGTAGAGAGACTAGCGGGGGCCAACAATGAGCAGTTCTTC. This sequence encodes CASSVERLAGANNEQFF.

This chain connects TRBV4-1 to TRBJ1-6; tentative D call: TRBD1 (5 bases). V lost 0 bases and J 7 bases, leaving 10 bases between the germline ends. This CDR3 spans 15 amino acids. CDR1 and CDR2 (germline): MGHRA, YSYEKL. The CDR3 nucleotides are TGCGCCAGCAGCCAAGAGCAGGGTCCCAATTCACCCCTCCACTTT. Translating gives CASSQEQGPNSPLHF.

The chain uses TRBV27 and TRBJ2-7; TRBD1 aligns across 9 bases. V dropped 7 bases and J dropped 3; count of bases not matched to a gene: 7. The germline V gene has CDR1 MNHEY and CDR2 SMNVEV (reference sequence). The CDR3 runs 14 residues. The CDR3 is CASTVTGGDYEQYF. Written as DNA, the CDR3 is TGTGCCAGCACCGTAACAGGGGGCGACTACGAGCAGTACTTC.

This clone was picked up a small number of times. The CDR3 DNA reads TGTGCCAGCAGCGTAGGGACAGCTTCCTACAATGAGCAGTTCTTC. Protein product: CASSVGTASYNEQFF. The V gene is TRBV9, the J gene TRBJ2-1; D perhaps matches TRBD1 (6 bases). Germline V lookup: CDR1 SGDLS, CDR2 YYNGEE. Between the trimmed V and J ends, which lost 0 bases and 1 base, there was a span of 8 bases. The CDR3 has 15 residues.

This chain links TRBV6-2 or TRBV6-3 with TRBJ2-7; D is unclear. The CDR3 runs to 13 residues. Trimming shortened V by 5 bases and J by 0 bases, and 8 bases separated the two germline ends. Germline assignment: CDR1 MNHEY and CDR2 SVGEGT. The CDR3 region is CASSPLGSYEQYF. In DNA form, the CDR3 reads TGTGCCAGCAGTCCCTTGGGCTCCTACGAGCAGTACTTC.

This sequence joins TRBV5-1 and TRBJ1-1, with a possible D match to TRBD1 (5 bases). The CDR3 length is 13 residues. From germline, CDR1 is SGHRS and CDR2 YFSETQ. V was clipped by 1 base and J by 9 bases, with 13 bases between them. The chain's CDR3 is CASSLFTPGKAFF. Written as DNA, the CDR3 is TGCGCCAGCAGCTTGTTTACTCCAGGGAAAGCTTTCTTT.

V is TRBV11-2 and J is TRBJ2-4, with TRBD2 as a possible D gene (6 bases). Germline CDR1 reads SGHAT; CDR2 reads FQNNGV. The V gene lost 1 base and the J gene lost 0 bases, with 13 bases spanning the gap. The CDR3 sequence is 17 residues long. The CDR3 region is CASSLVGSLLAKNIQYF. DNA of the CDR3: TGTGCCAGCAGCTTAGTCGGGAGCTTACTAGCCAAAAACATTCAGTACTTC.

The chain carries TRBV7-2 and TRBJ1-2, with TRBD1 matching over 7 bases. The CDR3 has 14 residues. Germline V gives CDR1 SGHTA, CDR2 FQGNSA. J gave up 7 bases and V 5 bases, and 10 bases lay outside the gene matches. CDR3 nucleotides: TGTGCCAGCAGCCCCCAGACAGGGCCAGTTGGCTACACCTTC. It translates to CASSPQTGPVGYTF.

The rearrangement uses TRBV28 and TRBJ1-2, with D maybe TRBD1 (5 bases). The V end was cut by 8 bases, the J end by 4 bases, with 17 bases between. The CDR3 extends over 14 amino acids. Germline CDR1 MDHEN, CDR2 SYDVKM. CDR3 loop: CASLTTDRLYGYTF. As DNA, the CDR3 is TGTGCCAGCCTTACTACTGACAGACTCTATGGCTACACCTTC.

The rearrangement links TRBV20-1 to TRBJ1-4; no reliable D call. V lost 3 bases and J lost 8, with 13 bases in between. The CDR3 consists of 13 residues. CDR1 DFQATT and CDR2 SNEGSKA come from the germline V gene (reference sequence). In DNA, the CDR3 is TGCAGTGCTAGTCTGGGTTCTGGAGAAAAACTGTTTTTT. It encodes CSASLGSGEKLFF.

V and J are TRBV4-3 and TRBJ1-2; D gene ambiguous. This CDR3 contains 17 residues. Germline V CDR1 and CDR2: LGHNA, YSLEER. Trimming left V 0 bases short and J 4 bases short, with 18 bases between. CDR3 loop: CASSQDPLPGLSYGYTF. The CDR3 DNA sequence: TGCGCCAGCAGCCAAGATCCACTCCCGGGTTTGAGCTATGGCTACACCTTC.

The chain recombines TRBV12-3 or TRBV12-4 with TRBJ2-2, with D possibly TRBD1 on 5 matching bases. This CDR3 comprises 12 residues. Trimming stripped 8 bases from V and 3 bases from J, with 7 bases between. The CDR3 region is CASQGDTGELFF. DNA of the CDR3: TGTGCCAGCCAAGGGGACACCGGGGAGCTGTTTTTT.